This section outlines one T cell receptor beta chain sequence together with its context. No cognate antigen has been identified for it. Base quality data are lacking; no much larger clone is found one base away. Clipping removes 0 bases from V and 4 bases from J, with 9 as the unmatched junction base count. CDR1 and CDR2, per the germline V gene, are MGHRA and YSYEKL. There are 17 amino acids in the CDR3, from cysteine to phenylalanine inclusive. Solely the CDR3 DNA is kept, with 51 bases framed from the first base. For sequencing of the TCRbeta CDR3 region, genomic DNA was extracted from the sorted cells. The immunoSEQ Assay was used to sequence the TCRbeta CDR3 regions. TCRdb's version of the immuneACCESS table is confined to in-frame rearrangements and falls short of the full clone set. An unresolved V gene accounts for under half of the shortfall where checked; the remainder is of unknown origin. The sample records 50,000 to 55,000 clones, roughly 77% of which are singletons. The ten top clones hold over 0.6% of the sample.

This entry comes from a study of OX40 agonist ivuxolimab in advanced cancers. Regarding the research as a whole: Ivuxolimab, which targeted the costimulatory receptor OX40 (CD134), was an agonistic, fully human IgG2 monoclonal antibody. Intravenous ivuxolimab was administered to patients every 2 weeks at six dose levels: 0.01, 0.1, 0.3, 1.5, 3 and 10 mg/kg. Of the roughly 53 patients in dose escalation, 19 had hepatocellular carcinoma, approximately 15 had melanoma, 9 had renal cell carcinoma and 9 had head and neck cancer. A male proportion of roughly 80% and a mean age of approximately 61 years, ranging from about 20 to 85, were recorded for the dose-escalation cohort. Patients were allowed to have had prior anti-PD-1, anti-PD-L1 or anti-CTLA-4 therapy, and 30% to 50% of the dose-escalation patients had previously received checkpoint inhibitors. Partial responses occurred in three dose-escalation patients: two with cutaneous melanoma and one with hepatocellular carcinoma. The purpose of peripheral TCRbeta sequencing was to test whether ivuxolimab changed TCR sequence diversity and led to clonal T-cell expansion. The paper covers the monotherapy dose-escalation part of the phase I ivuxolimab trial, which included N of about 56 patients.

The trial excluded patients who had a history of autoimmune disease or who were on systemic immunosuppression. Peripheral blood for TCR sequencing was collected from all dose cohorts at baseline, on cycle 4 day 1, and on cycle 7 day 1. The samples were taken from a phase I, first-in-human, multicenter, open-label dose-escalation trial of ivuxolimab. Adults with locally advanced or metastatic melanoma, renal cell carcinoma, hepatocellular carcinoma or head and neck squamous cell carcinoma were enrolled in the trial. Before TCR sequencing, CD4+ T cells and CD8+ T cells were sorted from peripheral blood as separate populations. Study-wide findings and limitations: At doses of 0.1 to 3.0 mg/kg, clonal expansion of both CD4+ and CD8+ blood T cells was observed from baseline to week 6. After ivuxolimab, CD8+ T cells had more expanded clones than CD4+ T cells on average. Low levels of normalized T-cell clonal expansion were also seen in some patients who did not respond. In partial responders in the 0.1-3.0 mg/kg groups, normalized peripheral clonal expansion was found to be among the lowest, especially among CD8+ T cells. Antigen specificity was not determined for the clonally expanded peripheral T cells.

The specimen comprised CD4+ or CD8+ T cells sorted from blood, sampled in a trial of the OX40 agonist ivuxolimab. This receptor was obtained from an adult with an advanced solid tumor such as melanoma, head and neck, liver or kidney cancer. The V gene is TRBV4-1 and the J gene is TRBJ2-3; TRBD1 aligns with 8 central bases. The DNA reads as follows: TGCGCCAGCAGCCAAGACCTTGCAGGGGGCGAGCCAGATACGCAGTATTTT. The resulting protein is CASSQDLAGGEPDTQYF.